These 3 T cell receptor beta chains were all obtained from the same sample, sequenced in a study of chemoradiotherapy in HPV16-positive cancers. Here immunoSEQ multiplex PCR was the method, and the copy in TCRdb shows in-frame clones only, minus some. The sample has about 35,000 clones, over 80% seen once. The starting material was blood, obtained from a patient who underwent chemoradiotherapy. The receptors originated from a human donor with HPV-associated anogenital cancer.

The chain recombines TRBV6-5 with TRBJ2-1; D may correspond to TRBD1 or TRBD2 (6 bases each). The ends were cut back, 5 bases at V and 9 bases at J, with 20 bases in the middle. CDR1 and CDR2 from the germline V gene are MNHEY and SVGAGI. The CDR3 loop spans 15 amino acids. For the CDR3, the DNA is TGTGCCAGCAGTCTCATAGCCGGAGGAGGGGGTGAGCAGTTCTTC. It yields the protein CASSLIAGGGGEQFF.

The genes are TRBV29-1 and TRBJ2-7, with 8 bases aligning to TRBD1. CDR3 size: 12 residues. Germline lookup yields CDR1 SQVTM and CDR2 ANQGSEA. V lost 3 bases and J lost 9; bases outside the gene matches: 7. The CDR3 protein is CSVEDRALGQYF. Written as DNA, the CDR3 is TGCAGCGTTGAGGACAGGGCCTTAGGGCAGTACTTC.

V usage is TRBV2 and J usage is TRBJ2-7, with D unresolved. This CDR3 comprises 14 residues. CDR1 SNHLY and CDR2 FYNNEI come from the germline V gene. With 7 bases removed from V and 0 bases from J, the gap between germline ends came to 13 bases. The CDR3 protein is CASTGSESSYEQYF. In DNA, the CDR3 is TGTGCCAGCACAGGATCGGAAAGCTCCTACGAGCAGTACTTC.